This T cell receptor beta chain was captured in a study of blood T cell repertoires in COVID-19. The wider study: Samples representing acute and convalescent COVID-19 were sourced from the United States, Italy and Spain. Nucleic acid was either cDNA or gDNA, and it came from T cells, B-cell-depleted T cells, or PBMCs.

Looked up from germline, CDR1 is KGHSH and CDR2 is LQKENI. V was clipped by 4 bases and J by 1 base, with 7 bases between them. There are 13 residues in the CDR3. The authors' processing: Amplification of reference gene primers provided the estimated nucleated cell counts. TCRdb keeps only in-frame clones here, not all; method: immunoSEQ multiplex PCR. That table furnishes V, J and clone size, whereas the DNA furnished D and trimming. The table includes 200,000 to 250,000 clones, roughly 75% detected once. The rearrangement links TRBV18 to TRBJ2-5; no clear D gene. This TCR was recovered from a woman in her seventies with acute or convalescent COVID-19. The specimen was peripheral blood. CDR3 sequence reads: CASSRGAQETQYF. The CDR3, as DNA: TGTGCCAGCTCACGTGGAGCCCAAGAGACCCAGTACTTC. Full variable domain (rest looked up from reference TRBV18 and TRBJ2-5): NAGVMQNPRHLVRRRGQEARLRCSPMKGHSHVYWYRQLPEEGLKFMVYLQKENIIDESGMPKERFSAEFPKEGPSILRIQQVVRGDSAAYFCASSRGAQETQYFGPGTRLLVL.